The 6 T cell receptor beta chains given below trace back to one sample, sequenced in a study of cytomegalovirus exposure and HLA in healthy donors. PCR employed 60 Vbeta and 13 Jbeta primers. Repertoires were generated with immunoSEQ multiplex PCR, while TCRdb's copy carries only in-frame clones and drops some. The repertoire consists of about 180,000 clones, with around four fifths occurring once and the leading ten covering more than 3%. Sample: PBMCs. The origin of the receptors is a woman aged 55 to 70 in good health and CMV-seropositive.

This clone was observed a few times. The chain is built from TRBV18 and TRBJ2-4, with 15 bases aligning to TRBD2. The germline gives CDR1 KGHSH, CDR2 LQKENI. This CDR3 has 19 amino acids. V lost 2 bases to trimming and J lost 1 base; unmatched junction nucleotides: 6. DNA of the CDR3: TGTGCCAGCTCACCAGGACTAGCGGGAGGGAGGAGGGCCAAAAACATTCAGTACTTC. This translates into CASSPGLAGGRRAKNIQYF.

This clone was seen a few times. V gene TRBV9 combines with J gene TRBJ2-3; D ambiguous. The V end lost 4 bases, the J end lost 4 bases, and 13 bases lay between the germline ends. Germline lookup yields CDR1 SGDLS and CDR2 YYNGEE. This CDR3 contains 14 residues. The CDR3 sequence: CASSLRVEADTQYF. DNA of the CDR3: TGTGCCAGCAGCCTCCGGGTAGAAGCAGATACGCAGTATTTT.

This sequence joins TRBV25-1 and TRBJ1-1; a possible D gene is TRBD1 (6 bases). This CDR3 contains 16 residues. Germline values: CDR1 MGHDK, CDR2 SYGVNS. The ends were cut back, 6 bases at V and 0 bases at J, with 17 bases in the middle. This chain's CDR3 is CASRGRTGSLNTEAFF. CDR3 nucleotide sequence: TGTGCCAGCAGGGGAAGAACAGGGAGCCTGAACACTGAAGCTTTCTTT.

This chain connects TRBV7-2 to TRBJ2-7; no clear D gene. The CDR3 sequence is 12 residues long. Germline values: CDR1 SGHTA, CDR2 FQGNSA. Trimming took 2 bases from V and 7 from J, leaving 9 bases between them. The DNA for the CDR3 is TGTGCCAGCAGCTTACTCGCGCGTGAGCAGTACTTC. Its translation is CASSLLAREQYF.

This clone was observed a few times. The chain combines TRBV19 with TRBJ1-2; D possibly corresponds to TRBD1 (5 bases). The CDR3 has 12 residues. Trimming removed 8 bases from V and 7 bases from J, with 14 bases in between. CDR1 and CDR2 (germline): LNHDA, SQIVND (reference sequence). The CDR3 coding sequence is TGTGCCAGTCGGACGGACCAGGGTGGCTACACCTTC. It translates to CASRTDQGGYTF.

This clone was counted between two and nine times. The J gene is TRBJ1-1, the V gene TRBV30; possible D gene TRBD1, 5 bases. The CDR3 has 14 amino acids. Between the trimmed V and J ends, which lost 5 bases and 6 bases, there was a span of 19 bases. CDR1 and CDR2 from the germline V gene are GTSNPN and SVGIG (reference sequence). The CDR3 region is CAWAHTDSRPEAFF. The CDR3 DNA follows: TGTGCCTGGGCCCACACCGACAGCCGTCCTGAAGCTTTCTTT. Full variable domain (outside the CDR3, taken from reference TRBV30 and TRBJ1-1): SQTIHQWPATLVQPVGSPLSLECTVEGTSNPNLYWYRQAAGRGLQLLFYSVGIGQISSEVPQNLSASRPQDRQFILSSKKLLLSDSGFYLCAWAHTDSRPEAFFGQGTRLTVV.